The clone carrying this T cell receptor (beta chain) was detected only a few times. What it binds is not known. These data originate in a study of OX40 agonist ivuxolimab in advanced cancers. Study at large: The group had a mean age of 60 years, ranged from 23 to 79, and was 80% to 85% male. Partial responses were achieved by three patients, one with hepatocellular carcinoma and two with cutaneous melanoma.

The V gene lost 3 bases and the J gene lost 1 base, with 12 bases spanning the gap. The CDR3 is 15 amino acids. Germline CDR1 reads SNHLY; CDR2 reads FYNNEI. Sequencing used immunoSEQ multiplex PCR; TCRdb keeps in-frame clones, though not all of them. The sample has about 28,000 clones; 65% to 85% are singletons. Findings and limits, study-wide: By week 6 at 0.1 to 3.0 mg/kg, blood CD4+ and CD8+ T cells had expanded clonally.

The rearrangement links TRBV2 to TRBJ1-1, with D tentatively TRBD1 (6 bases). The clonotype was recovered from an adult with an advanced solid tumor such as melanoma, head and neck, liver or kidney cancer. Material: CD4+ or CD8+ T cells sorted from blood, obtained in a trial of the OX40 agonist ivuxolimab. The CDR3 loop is CASSDQGSGNTEAFF. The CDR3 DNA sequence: TGTGCCAGCAGTGATCAGGGGTCCGGGAACACTGAAGCTTTCTTT. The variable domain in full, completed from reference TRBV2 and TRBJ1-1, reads EPEVTQTPSHQVTQMGQEVILRCVPISNHLYFYWYRQILGQKVEFLVSFYNNEISEKSEIFDDQFSVERPDGSNFTLKIRSTKLEDSAMYFCASSDQGSGNTEAFFGQGTRLTVV.